Listed here are 21 T cell receptor beta chains from one sample, sequenced in a study of Ad26.COV2.S vaccination and SARS-CoV-2 variants. Only in-frame clones appear in the TCRdb table, and some are missing; sequencing was by immunoSEQ multiplex PCR. This sample has some 350,000 clones, with about 90% found just once. The input for sequencing was peripheral blood, taken after recovery from COVID-19. The receptor set was obtained from a human donor who had recovered from COVID-19.

This chain links TRBV7-6 with TRBJ2-5; unclear D gene. From germline, CDR1 is SGHVS and CDR2 FNYEAQ. The CDR3 consists of 13 residues. Deletions cut 0 bases from V and 4 bases from J, with 6 bases between. CDR3 protein: CASSLAVPETQYF. CDR3 bases: TGTGCCAGCAGCTTAGCCGTTCCAGAGACCCAGTACTTC.

This sequence joins TRBV7-9 and TRBJ1-3, with D possibly being TRBD1 (5 bases). The V and J ends lost 5 bases and 0 bases respectively, with 14 bases between them. Per germline, CDR1 SEHNR and CDR2 FQNEAQ (reference sequence). The CDR3 spans 16 residues. CDR3 region: CASSPVGASSGNTIYF. CDR3 DNA: TGTGCCAGCAGCCCCGTTGGGGCTAGCTCTGGAAACACCATATATTTT. Full variable domain (missing parts from reference TRBV7-9 and TRBJ1-3): DTGVSQNPRHKITKRGQNVTFRCDPISEHNRLYWYRQTLGQGPEFLTYFQNEAQLEKSRLLSDRFSAERPKGSFSTLEIQRTEQGDSAMYLCASSPVGASSGNTIYFGEGSWLTVV.

The CDR3 is CASSLRDSSYEQYF. The CDR3 DNA follows: TGTGCCAGTAGCCTCCGGGACTCAAGTTACGAGCAGTACTTC. The J gene is TRBJ2-7, the V gene TRBV19, with a weak D call TRBD2 (6 bases). This CDR3 region has 14 residues. V lost 6 bases, J lost 4 bases, and 16 bases lay in between. Germline V lookup: CDR1 LNHDA, CDR2 SQIVND (reference sequence).

The J gene is TRBJ2-7, the V gene TRBV18; 8 nucleotides match TRBD1. This CDR3 has 14 residues. Germline CDR1 reads KGHSH; CDR2 reads LQKENI. J was trimmed by 2 bases and V by 5 bases; bases with no gene match: 5. CDR3 DNA: TGTGCCAGCTCATCCAAACAGGGGGCCTACGAGCAGTACTTC. Translated, it gives CASSSKQGAYEQYF.

This rearrangement joins TRBV4-1 to TRBJ1-1; no clear D gene. This CDR3 is 15 amino acids long. Germline-derived CDR1 and CDR2 are MGHRA and YSYEKL. Trimming stripped 0 bases from V and 7 bases from J, with 15 bases between. CDR3 sequence: CASSQDLMGYGEAFF. CDR3 in DNA: TGCGCCAGCAGCCAAGATCTTATGGGGTATGGTGAAGCTTTCTTT.

V is TRBV7-3 and J is TRBJ2-2; D might be TRBD2 (5 bases). This CDR3 region has 16 residues. V was trimmed by 2 bases and J by 0 bases, leaving 10 bases between them. CDR1 is SGHTA, CDR2 FQGTGA, per germline. The CDR3 reads CASSLFPAANTGELFF. DNA of the CDR3: TGTGCCAGCAGCTTATTTCCAGCGGCGAACACCGGGGAGCTGTTTTTT. The full variable domain, rest sourced from reference TRBV7-3 and TRBJ2-2, is GAGVSQTPSNKVTEKGKYVELRCDPISGHTALYWYRQSLGQGPEFLIYFQGTGAADDSGLPNDRFFAVRPEGSVSTLKIQRTERGDSAVYLCASSLFPAANTGELFFGEGSRLTVL.

This clone was counted a single time. Other DNA variants within this sample encode the same CDR3. The CDR3 region is CASSLGQGDYGYTF. For the CDR3, the DNA is TGCGCCAGCAGCTTGGGACAGGGAGACTATGGCTACACCTTC. This chain connects TRBV5-1 to TRBJ1-2, with TRBD1 matching over 7 bases. Germline CDR1 SGHRS, CDR2 YFSETQ. The CDR3 spans 14 residues. After removal of 0 bases from V and 3 bases from J, the junction contained 2 bases not matched to a gene.

This rearrangement joins TRBV4-3 to TRBJ1-2; D is unresolved. The CDR3 totals 15 residues. The V gene lost 0 bases and the J gene lost 5 bases, with 13 bases spanning the gap. Germline V gene lookup returns CDR1 LGHNA and CDR2 YSLEER. The chain's CDR3 is CASSQEGGTTYGYTF. The CDR3 bases are TGCGCCAGCAGCCAAGAAGGCGGCACGACTTATGGCTACACCTTC.

The rearrangement uses TRBV5-1 and TRBJ2-5; 8 bases align to TRBD1. The CDR3 has 16 residues. J lost 1 base, V lost 0 bases, and 5 bases had no gene match. Germline values: CDR1 SGHRS, CDR2 YFSETQ. In nucleotides, the CDR3 is TGCGCCAGCAGCTTGGTTCCAGGGGGCCGCCAAGAGACCCAGTACTTC. As protein: CASSLVPGGRQETQYF.

The chain links TRBV27 to TRBJ1-2; a possible D gene is TRBD1 (6 bases). CDR1 and CDR2 (germline): MNHEY, SMNVEV (reference sequence). Trimming took off 1 base at V and 4 bases at J, with 13 bases between the two ends. The CDR3 is 15 residues long. The CDR3: CASSLYAGDGYGYTF. Written as DNA, the CDR3 is TGTGCCAGCAGTTTATACGCAGGGGATGGCTATGGCTACACCTTC.

The genes are TRBV4-3 and TRBJ2-2; 7 positions match TRBD2. The CDR3 spans 15 residues. Losses at the gene ends were 2 bases for V and 5 bases for J; bases not matched to a gene: 5. Germline V gene sequence: CDR1 LGHNA, CDR2 YSLEER. The CDR3 here is CASSQRGGGTGELFF. CDR3 nucleotide sequence: TGCGCCAGCAGCCAACGCGGGGGAGGTACCGGGGAGCTGTTTTTT.

The V call is TRBV11-2, the J call TRBJ2-3; D unclear. V lost 1 base, J lost 2 bases, and 7 bases lay in between. The CDR3 loop spans 14 amino acids. The germline V gene has CDR1 SGHAT and CDR2 FQNNGV. CDR3 sequence reads: CASSLGTYTDTQYF. The DNA of the CDR3 is TGTGCCAGCAGCTTAGGGACCTACACAGATACGCAGTATTTT.

V is TRBV19 and J is TRBJ1-2, with D possibly being TRBD1 (5 bases). From germline, CDR1 is LNHDA and CDR2 SQIVND (reference sequence). V lost 5 bases to trimming and J lost 0 bases, with 10 bases between them. The CDR3 is made up of 14 amino acids. In DNA, the CDR3 is TGTGCCAGTAGTCCTCGGGGGGCTAACTATGGCTACACCTTC. As protein: CASSPRGANYGYTF.

The chain is built from TRBV5-1 and TRBJ2-7, with 7 bases that match TRBD1. V trimming: 7 bases; J trimming: 2 bases; junction bases outside the gene matches: 6. CDR1 and CDR2 from the germline V gene are SGHRS and YFSETQ. The CDR3 has 13 amino acids. CDR3 loop: CASYGTATYEQYF. In nucleotides, the CDR3 is TGCGCCAGCTATGGGACAGCTACCTACGAGCAGTACTTC.

Only a few counts were recorded for this clone. This sequence joins TRBV9 and TRBJ1-3; 11 bases are a match to TRBD1. The CDR3 covers 17 residues. Looked up from germline, CDR1 is SGDLS and CDR2 is YYNGEE. After removal of 4 bases from V and 4 bases from J, the junction contained 10 bases not matched to a gene. CDR3 amino acids: CASSPMSGQGVGNTIYF. The CDR3 DNA reads as TGTGCCAGCAGCCCCATGTCGGGACAGGGGGTCGGAAACACCATATATTTT.

The genes are TRBV2 and TRBJ1-2; 10 bases map to TRBD1. The CDR3 loop spans 14 amino acids. The V and J ends lost 8 bases and 6 bases, in that order; junction bases with no gene match: 9. Germline lookup yields CDR1 SNHLY and CDR2 FYNNEI. The CDR3 loop reads CASYTPGQGNGYTF. CDR3 DNA: TGTGCCAGCTACACCCCGGGACAGGGGAATGGCTACACCTTC.

In this sample, this clone turned up a few times. This chain connects TRBV4-3 to TRBJ2-2; no clear D. With 4 bases removed from V and 4 bases from J, the gap between germline ends came to 19 bases. The germline CDR1 and CDR2 sequences are LGHNA and YSLEER. The CDR3 is 17 amino acids. The DNA for the CDR3 is TGCGCCAGCAGCCTATTAACCGGGCCTCAGAGCACCGGGGAGCTGTTTTTT. It codes for CASSLLTGPQSTGELFF.

This chain uses TRBV12-3 or TRBV12-4 with TRBJ2-7; D not resolved. Trimming took off 6 bases at V and 6 bases at J, with 9 bases between the two ends. The CDR3 is 11 amino acids. In nucleotides, the CDR3 is TGTGCCAGCAGCCTTAATTTCGAGCAGTACTTC. As protein: CASSLNFEQYF.

The J gene is TRBJ2-2, the V gene TRBV11-3, with D maybe TRBD1 (6 bases). Germline loops: CDR1 SGHNT, CDR2 YENEEA. Trimming took 1 base from V and 6 from J, leaving 12 bases between them. The CDR3 loop spans 15 amino acids. The CDR3 DNA reads as TGTGCCAGCAGCTTAGTGACAGGCTGGGCCGGGGAGCTGTTTTTT. Translating it yields CASSLVTGWAGELFF.

This sequence joins TRBV2 and TRBJ1-1; D is ambiguous. Germline assignment: CDR1 SNHLY and CDR2 FYNNEI. V lost 5 bases and J 0 bases, leaving 7 bases between the germline ends. This CDR3 has 13 amino acids. CDR3 DNA sequence: TGTGCCAGCAGTACGTTTTTGAACACTGAAGCTTTCTTT. It encodes CASSTFLNTEAFF.

The V gene is TRBV29-1, the J gene TRBJ2-1; D unclear. The germline CDR1 and CDR2 sequences are SQVTM and ANQGSEA. V shed 2 bases and J shed 5 bases, with 4 bases lying between them. This CDR3 has 11 amino acids. CDR3 nucleotide sequence: TGCAGCGTTGAACAGAACAATGAGCAGTTCTTC. Protein: CSVEQNNEQFF.